This passage covers 6 T cell receptor beta chains from one sample sequenced in a study of blood T cell repertoires in COVID-19. The protocol was immunoSEQ multiplex PCR, while the TCRdb copy is restricted to in-frame clones and leaves out a portion. The sample carries about 210,000 clones, 85% recorded once. Sequenced: peripheral blood. Source of these receptors: a woman between 65 and 79 years old with COVID-19, enrolled during active disease.

Only a few counts were recorded for this clone. CDR3 region: CAWSVLPGAPLHF. For the CDR3, the DNA is TGTGCCTGGAGTGTACTACCCGGAGCACCCCTCCACTTT. This chain uses TRBV30 with TRBJ1-6; D gene ambiguous. With 0 bases removed from V and 11 bases from J, the gap between germline ends came to 11 bases. CDR1 and CDR2 from the germline V gene are GTSNPN and SVGIG (reference sequence). This CDR3 has 13 amino acids.

The gene calls are TRBV11-3 and TRBJ1-2, with D maybe TRBD1 (5 bases). This CDR3 has 14 residues. V was cut by 5 bases and J by 4 bases, with 14 bases left in between. Per germline, CDR1 SGHNT and CDR2 YENEEA. CDR3 nucleotides: TGTGCCAGCAGCGGGACCGGGGGTTCCTATGGCTACACCTTC. Amino acids: CASSGTGGSYGYTF.

The gene calls are TRBV11-1 and TRBJ2-3; 7 bases fit TRBD1. Germline values: CDR1 SGHAT, CDR2 FQDESV (reference sequence). This CDR3 region has 14 residues. V shed 5 bases and J 4 bases; nucleotides not matched to a gene: 6. CDR3 DNA: TGTGCCAGCAGCGCACAGGGGCCAGCAGATACGCAGTATTTT. Its protein is CASSAQGPADTQYF. The variable domain in full, completed from reference TRBV11-1 and TRBJ2-3, reads EAEVAQSPRYKITEKSQAVAFWCDPISGHATLYWYRQILGQGPELLVQFQDESVVDDSQLPKDRFSAERLKGVDSTLKIQPAELGDSAMYLCASSAQGPADTQYFGPGTRLTVL.

This sequence joins TRBV19 and TRBJ2-5; a possible D gene is TRBD1 (6 bases). Looked up from germline, CDR1 is LNHDA and CDR2 is SQIVND (reference sequence). The ends were cut back, 3 bases at V and 5 bases at J, with 19 bases in the middle. The CDR3 runs 16 residues. CDR3 residues: CASSMVATGGMETQYF. The CDR3 DNA is TGTGCCAGTAGTATGGTCGCGACAGGAGGTATGGAGACCCAGTACTTC.

The chain employs TRBV27 and TRBJ2-2; 12 bases line up with TRBD2. The V and J ends lost 8 bases and 6 bases, in that order; junction bases with no gene match: 13. In germline, CDR1 is MNHEY, CDR2 SMNVEV (reference sequence). This CDR3 is built from 17 residues. The CDR3 sequence: CASRMRLAGVAAGELFF. DNA for the CDR3: TGTGCCAGCCGCATGCGACTAGCGGGAGTAGCGGCCGGGGAGCTGTTTTTT.

The rearrangement joins TRBV4-3 to TRBJ2-5; TRBD1 aligns across 8 bases. The germline gives CDR1 LGHNA, CDR2 YSLEER. The V gene end was trimmed by 0 bases and the J gene end by 5 bases; junction bases not matched to a gene: 5. The CDR3 consists of 15 residues. For the CDR3, the DNA is TGCGCCAGCAGCCAAGAGAAGAGGACAGGGGAGACCCAGTACTTC. Its translation: CASSQEKRTGETQYF.